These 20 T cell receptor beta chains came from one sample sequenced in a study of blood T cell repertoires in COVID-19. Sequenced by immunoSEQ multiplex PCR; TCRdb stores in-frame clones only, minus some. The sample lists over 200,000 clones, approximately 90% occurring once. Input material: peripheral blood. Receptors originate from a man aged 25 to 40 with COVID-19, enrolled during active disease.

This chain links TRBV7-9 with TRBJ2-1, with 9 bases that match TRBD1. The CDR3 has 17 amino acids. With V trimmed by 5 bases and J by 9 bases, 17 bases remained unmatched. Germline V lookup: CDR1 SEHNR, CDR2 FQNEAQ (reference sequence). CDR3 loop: CASSPGLGTGIRTEQFF. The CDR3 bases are TGTGCCAGCAGCCCCGGTCTCGGGACAGGGATTCGCACTGAGCAGTTCTTC.

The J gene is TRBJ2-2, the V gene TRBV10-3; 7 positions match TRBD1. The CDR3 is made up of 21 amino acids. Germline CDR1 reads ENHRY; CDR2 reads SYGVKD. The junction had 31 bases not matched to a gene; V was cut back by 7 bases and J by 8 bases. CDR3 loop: CAIKEGPGQQGQQGRVGELFF. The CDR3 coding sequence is TGTGCCATCAAGGAAGGACCGGGACAGCAAGGCCAACAGGGGAGAGTTGGGGAGCTGTTTTTT.

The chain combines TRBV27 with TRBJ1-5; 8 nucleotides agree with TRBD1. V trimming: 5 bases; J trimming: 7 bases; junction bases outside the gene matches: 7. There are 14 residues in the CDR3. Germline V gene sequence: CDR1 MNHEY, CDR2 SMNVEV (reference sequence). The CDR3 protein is CASSPDRVAQPQHF. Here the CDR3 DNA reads TGTGCCAGCAGTCCGGACAGGGTGGCCCAGCCCCAGCATTTT.

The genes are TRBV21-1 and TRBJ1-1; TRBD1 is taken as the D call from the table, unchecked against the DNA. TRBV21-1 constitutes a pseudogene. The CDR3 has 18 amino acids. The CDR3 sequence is CASSSQRDRGSLNTEAFF. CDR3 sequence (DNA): TGTGCCAGCAGCTCCCAGCGGGACAGGGGCTCCTTGAACACTGAAGCTTTCTTT.

The CDR3 DNA sequence: TGTGCCAGCAGCTTAGCGGGGACAGGGCTCTCTGGAAACACCATATATTTT. Residues: CASSLAGTGLSGNTIYF. The chain employs TRBV7-8 and TRBJ1-3; TRBD1 agrees at 9 bases. There are 17 residues in the CDR3. Trimming took 0 bases from V and 0 from J; bases not matched to a gene: 3. CDR1 and CDR2 from the germline V gene are SGHVS and FQNEAQ.

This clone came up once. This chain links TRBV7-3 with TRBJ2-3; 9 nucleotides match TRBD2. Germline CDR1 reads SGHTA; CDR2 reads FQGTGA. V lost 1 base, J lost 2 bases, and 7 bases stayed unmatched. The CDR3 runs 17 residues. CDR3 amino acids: CASSLNPGLAITDTQYF. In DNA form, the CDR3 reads TGTGCCAGCAGCTTAAACCCGGGACTAGCCATCACAGATACGCAGTATTTT.

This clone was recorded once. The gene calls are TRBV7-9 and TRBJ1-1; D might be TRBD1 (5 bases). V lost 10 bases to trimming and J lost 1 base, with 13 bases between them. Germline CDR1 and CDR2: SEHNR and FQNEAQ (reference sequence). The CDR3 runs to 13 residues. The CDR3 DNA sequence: TGTGCCATTTCGGGGACTGCGAACACTGAAGCTTTCTTT. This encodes CAISGTANTEAFF.

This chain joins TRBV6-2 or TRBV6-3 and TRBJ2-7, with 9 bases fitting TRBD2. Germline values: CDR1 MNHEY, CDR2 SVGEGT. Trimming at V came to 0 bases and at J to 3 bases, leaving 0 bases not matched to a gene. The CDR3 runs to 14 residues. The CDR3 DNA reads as TGTGCCAGCAGTTACTCGACTAGCGGCTACGAGCAGTACTTC. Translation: CASSYSTSGYEQYF.

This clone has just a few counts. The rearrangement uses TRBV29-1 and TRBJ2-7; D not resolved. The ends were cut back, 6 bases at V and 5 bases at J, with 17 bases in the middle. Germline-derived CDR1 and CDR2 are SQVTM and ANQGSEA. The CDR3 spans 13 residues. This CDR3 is CSVVRPGPNEQYF. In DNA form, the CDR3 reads TGCAGCGTCGTACGACCAGGTCCCAACGAGCAGTACTTC.

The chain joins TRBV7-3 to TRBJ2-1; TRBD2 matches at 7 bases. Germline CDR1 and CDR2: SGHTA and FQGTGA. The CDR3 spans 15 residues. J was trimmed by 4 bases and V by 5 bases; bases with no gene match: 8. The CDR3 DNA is TGTGCCAGCAGCCCCAAAGCGGGGAGATACAATGAGCAGTTCTTC. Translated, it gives CASSPKAGRYNEQFF. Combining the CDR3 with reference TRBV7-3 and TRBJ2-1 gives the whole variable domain GAGVSQTPSNKVTEKGKYVELRCDPISGHTALYWYRQSLGQGPEFLIYFQGTGAADDSGLPNDRFFAVRPEGSVSTLKIQRTERGDSAVYLCASSPKAGRYNEQFFGPGTRLTVL.

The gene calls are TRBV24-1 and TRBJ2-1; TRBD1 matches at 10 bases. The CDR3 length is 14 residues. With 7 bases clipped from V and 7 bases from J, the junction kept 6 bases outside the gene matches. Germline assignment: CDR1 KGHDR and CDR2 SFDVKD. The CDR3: CATSLGQGWNEQFF. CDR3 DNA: TGTGCCACCAGCCTGGGACAGGGGTGGAATGAGCAGTTCTTC.

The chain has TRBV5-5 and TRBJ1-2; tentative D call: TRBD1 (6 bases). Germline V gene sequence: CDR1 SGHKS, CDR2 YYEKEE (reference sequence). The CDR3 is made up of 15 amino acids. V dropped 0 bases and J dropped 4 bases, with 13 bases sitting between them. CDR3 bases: TGTGCCAGCAGCTTGGGTGGGGGCGGACTCTATGGCTACACCTTC. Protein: CASSLGGGGLYGYTF.

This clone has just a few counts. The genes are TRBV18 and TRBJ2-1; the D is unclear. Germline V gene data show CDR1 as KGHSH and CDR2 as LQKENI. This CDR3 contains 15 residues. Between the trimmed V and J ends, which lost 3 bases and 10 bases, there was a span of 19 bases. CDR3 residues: CASSPEMQANPEQFF. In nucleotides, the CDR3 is TGTGCCAGCTCACCCGAGATGCAGGCGAATCCGGAGCAGTTCTTC.

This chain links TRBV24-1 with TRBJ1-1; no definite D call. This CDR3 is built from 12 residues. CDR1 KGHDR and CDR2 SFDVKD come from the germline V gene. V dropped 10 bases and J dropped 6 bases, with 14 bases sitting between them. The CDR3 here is CATSTGGAEAFF. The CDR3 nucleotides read TGTGCCACTTCGACGGGAGGCGCTGAAGCTTTCTTT.

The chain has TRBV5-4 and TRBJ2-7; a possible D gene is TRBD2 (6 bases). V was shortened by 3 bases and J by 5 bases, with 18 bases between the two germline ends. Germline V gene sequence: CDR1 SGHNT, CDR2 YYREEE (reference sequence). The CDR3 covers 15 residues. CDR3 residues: CASSSPAGRRNEQYF. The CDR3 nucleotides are TGTGCCAGCAGCTCCCCCGCGGGACGTCGGAACGAGCAGTACTTC.

The CDR3 sequence is CATSVSGAGTNTGELFF. As DNA, the CDR3 is TGTGCCACCAGTGTTAGCGGGGCTGGAACGAACACCGGGGAGCTGTTTTTT. The chain links TRBV24-1 to TRBJ2-2; 8 bases match TRBD2. Germline V lookup: CDR1 KGHDR, CDR2 SFDVKD. Trimming took 5 bases from V and 0 from J; bases not matched to a gene: 7. The CDR3 totals 17 residues.

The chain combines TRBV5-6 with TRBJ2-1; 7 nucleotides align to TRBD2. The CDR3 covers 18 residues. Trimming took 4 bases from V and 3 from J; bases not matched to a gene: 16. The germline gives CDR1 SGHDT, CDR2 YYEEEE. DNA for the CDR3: TGTGCCAGCAGCCCCCGGACGGGGAGGGCCGGTCACTACAATGAGCAGTTCTTC. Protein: CASSPRTGRAGHYNEQFF.

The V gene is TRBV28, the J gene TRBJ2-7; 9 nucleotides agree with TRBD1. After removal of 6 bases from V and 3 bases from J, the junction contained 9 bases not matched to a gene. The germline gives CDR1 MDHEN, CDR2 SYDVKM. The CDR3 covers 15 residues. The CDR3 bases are TGTGCCAGCAGCCTAGGGACAGGGAGACTCTACGAGCAGTACTTC. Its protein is CASSLGTGRLYEQYF.

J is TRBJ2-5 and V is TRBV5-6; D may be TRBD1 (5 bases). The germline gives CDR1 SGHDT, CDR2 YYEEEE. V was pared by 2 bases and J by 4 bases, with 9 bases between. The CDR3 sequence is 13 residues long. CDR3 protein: CASSFIRAETQYF. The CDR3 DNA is TGTGCCAGCAGCTTTATCAGGGCAGAGACCCAGTACTTC.

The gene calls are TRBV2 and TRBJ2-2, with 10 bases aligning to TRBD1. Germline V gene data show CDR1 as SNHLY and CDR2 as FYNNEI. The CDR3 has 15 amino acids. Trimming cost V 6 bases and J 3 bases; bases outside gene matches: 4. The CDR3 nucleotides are TGTGCCAGCAGCCCGACAGGGGGCTACACCGGGGAGCTGTTTTTT. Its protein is CASSPTGGYTGELFF.